Listed below are T cell receptor beta chains from one sample, sequenced in a study of T-cell memory formation after mild COVID-19. TCRdb fed the 5' RACE reads into MiXCR, producing one record per CDR3 protein. The sample contains about 110,000 distinct CDR3 sequences, around 12% of which appear only once. Sequencing input: PBMCs or a T cell subset sorted from them (not recorded which). Receptors were obtained from an adult woman who had mild COVID-19 (a few samples of this study predate the infection). Cell type and time point are not known. CDR3s include the opening cysteine and the closing phenylalanine or tryptophan. Fields, in order: clone size, J gene, D gene, V gene, CDR3 protein, CDR3 DNA. A D gene is named only where the DNA matches it firmly. Size tells how often a clone was seen (once, few, many) or the class of an expanded clone, and some rows leave it out.

few	TRBJ2-3	.	TRBV7-9	CASSVDHTDTQYF	TGTGCCAGCAGCGTGGACCACACAGATACGCAGTATTTT
.	TRBJ2-5	.	TRBV4-2	CASSQYRRGEETQYF	TGTGCCAGCAGCCAGTATCGGCGCGGGGAAGAGACCCAGTACTTC
few	TRBJ2-7	TRBD2	TRBV6-2/TRBV6-3	CASSYTSGLAGVYF	TGTGCCAGCAGTTACACGTCGGGACTAGCGGGAGTGTACTTC
.	TRBJ2-7	.	TRBV10-3	CAISGDRAPSYEQYF	TGTGCCATCAGTGGGGACCGGGCACCCTCCTACGAGCAGTACTTC
few	TRBJ1-2	TRBD1	TRBV5-8	CASSLATGQAQGGGYTF	TGTGCCAGCAGCTTGGCCACTGGACAGGCCCAGGGAGGTGGCTACACCTTC
.	TRBJ1-1	.	TRBV7-3	CASSLQGYTEAFF	TGTGCCAGCAGCTTACAGGGCTACACTGAAGCTTTCTTT
few	TRBJ2-2	.	TRBV5-5	CASEVGHGTGELFF	TGTGCCAGCGAGGTGGGGCATGGCACCGGGGAGCTGTTTTTT
.	TRBJ2-1	.	TRBV12-3/TRBV12-4	CASTPGLDRANEQFF	TGTGCCAGCACCCCGGGACTGGATCGTGCCAATGAGCAGTTCTTC
few	TRBJ2-3	.	TRBV5-4	CASSPSDTQVYSLRRDTQYF	TGTGCCAGCAGCCCTAGCGACACGCAGGTGTATTCCTTGAGGAGAGATACGCAGTATTTT
many	TRBJ2-2	TRBD2	TRBV4-3	CASSPGPGGAGELFF	TGCGCCAGCAGCCCGGGTCCGGGGGGGGCCGGGGAGCTGTTTTTT
.	TRBJ2-6	.	TRBV4-3	CASSHGDGNSGANVLTF	TGCGCCAGCAGCCACGGGGACGGAAACTCTGGGGCCAACGTCCTGACTTTC
few	TRBJ1-4	.	TRBV27	CASSPDSPYEKLFF	TGTGCCAGCAGTCCGGACAGCCCTTATGAAAAACTGTTTTTT
few	TRBJ2-5	.	TRBV14	CASSQERVLIPGQETQYF	TGTGCCAGCAGCCAAGAGAGGGTGTTAATTCCGGGCCAAGAGACCCAGTACTTC
few	TRBJ2-4	.	TRBV20-1	CSVFDATKTKNIQYF	TGCAGTGTTTTTGACGCGACGAAAACCAAAAACATTCAGTACTTC
few	TRBJ2-5	TRBD1	TRBV5-1	CASSWGQGGGETQYF	TGCGCCAGCAGCTGGGGACAGGGTGGGGGAGAGACCCAGTACTTC
.	TRBJ2-5	.	TRBV25-1	CASSWDGQETQYF	TGTGCCAGCAGTTGGGACGGCCAAGAGACCCAGTACTTC
.	TRBJ2-7	.	TRBV11-2	CASSIRTYEQYF	TGTGCCAGCAGTATAAGAACCTACGAGCAGTACTTC
.	TRBJ2-1	.	TRBV2	CASSRVWEQFF	TGTGCCAGCAGCAGGGTATGGGAGCAGTTCTTC
.	TRBJ2-4	.	TRBV7-9	CASRPGGKNIQYF	TGTGCCAGCAGGCCTGGGGGCAAAAACATTCAGTACTTC
few	TRBJ2-5	.	TRBV9	CASSVDLVQETQYF	TGTGCCAGCAGCGTAGATTTGGTTCAAGAGACCCAGTACTTC
.	TRBJ1-2	.	TRBV3-1	CASSQDLDAWRYGYTF	TGTGCCAGCAGCCAAGATCTAGACGCCTGGAGGTATGGCTACACCTTC
.	TRBJ2-1	TRBD2	TRBV19	CASSDLTGGGSYNEQFF	TGTGCCAGTAGTGACCTTACCGGGGGGGGCTCCTACAATGAGCAGTTCTTC
few	TRBJ2-1	TRBD2	TRBV3-1	CASSQGTGTTLNEQFF	TGTGCCAGCAGCCAAGGTACCGGGACTACGCTGAATGAGCAGTTCTTC
few	TRBJ2-7	TRBD2	TRBV7-9	CASSSFGGSSYEQYF	TGTGCCAGCAGCTCATTCGGGGGGAGCTCCTACGAGCAGTACTTC
.	TRBJ1-1	TRBD1	TRBV30	CAWSGGTGGPSEAFF	TGTGCCTGGAGTGGCGGGACAGGGGGACCCTCTGAAGCTTTCTTT
.	TRBJ2-7	.	TRBV5-5	CASSLDSPSYEQYF	TGTGCCAGCAGCTTGGACAGCCCCTCCTACGAGCAGTACTTC
few	TRBJ2-4	.	TRBV25-1	CASSEYSRANIQYF	TGTGCCAGCAGTGAATATAGCAGGGCTAACATTCAGTACTTC
.	TRBJ2-3	.	TRBV29-1	CSVEGGRVTDTQYF	TGCAGCGTTGAAGGGGGCAGGGTGACAGATACGCAGTATTTT
few	TRBJ2-1	TRBD2	TRBV7-9	CASSPLLGGTSDQYNEQFF	TGTGCCAGCAGCCCATTGTTGGGCGGGACTAGCGACCAATACAATGAGCAGTTCTTC
few	TRBJ2-1	.	TRBV4-3	CASSQATLTGYYNEQFF	TGCGCCAGCAGCCAAGCCACCCTTACAGGTTATTACAATGAGCAGTTCTTC
.	TRBJ2-2	TRBD1	TRBV7-7	CASSRGTGGTGELFF	TGTGCTAGCAGCCGTGGGACAGGGGGCACCGGGGAGCTGTTTTTT
.	TRBJ2-1	TRBD2	TRBV10-3	CAISDPTGRLARNEQFF	TGTGCCATCAGTGACCCAACCGGGAGACTAGCGAGGAATGAGCAGTTCTTC
.	TRBJ2-2	TRBD2	TRBV5-1	CASGLAAGTGELFF	TGCGCCAGCGGGCTAGCGGCTGGCACCGGGGAGCTGTTTTTT
few	TRBJ2-5	TRBD2	TRBV4-2	CASSQTWTSGGSQETQYF	TGTGCCAGCAGCCAAACCTGGACTAGCGGGGGGAGCCAAGAGACCCAGTACTTC
few	TRBJ2-7	.	TRBV29-1	CSVEIGRNEQYF	TGCAGCGTTGAAATAGGCCGGAACGAGCAGTACTTC
few	TRBJ1-5	.	TRBV5-1	CASSLRGEQPQHF	TGCGCCAGCAGCTTGAGGGGAGAGCAGCCCCAGCATTTT
few	TRBJ1-1	.	TRBV13	CASTGQLEMNTEAFF	TGTGCCAGCACCGGACAGCTAGAGATGAACACTGAAGCTTTCTTT
few	TRBJ2-1	.	TRBV20-1	CSARAGLQNEQFF	TGCAGTGCGAGGGCAGGACTACAGAATGAGCAGTTCTTC
few	TRBJ1-4	.	TRBV27	CASSLSPGGGNEKLFF	TGTGCCAGCAGTTTATCGCCCGGTGGAGGGAATGAAAAACTGTTTTTT
.	TRBJ1-5	.	TRBV12-3/TRBV12-4	CASSLWKASQHF	TGTGCCAGCAGTTTATGGAAGGCATCCCAGCATTTT
.	TRBJ2-7	.	TRBV5-6	CASSFAESGWGQYF	TGTGCCAGCAGCTTCGCGGAGAGTGGCTGGGGGCAGTACTTC
.	TRBJ2-3	TRBD1	TRBV19	CASSLEGALIADTQYF	TGTGCCAGTAGTCTCGAGGGGGCCCTTATTGCAGATACGCAGTATTTT